This T cell receptor beta chain was profiled in a study of brain T cells in children with intractable seizures. The protocol was immunoSEQ multiplex PCR, while the TCRdb copy is restricted to in-frame clones and leaves out a portion. The data hold about 120,000 clones, with roughly 92% observed a single time. The sequenced cases were selected for having the highest brain T cell transcript signatures. Patients received at least one anti-epileptic drug before surgery. CDR1 is MNHEY and CDR2 is SMNVEV in the germline V gene (reference sequence). The V gene lost 6 bases and the J gene lost 0 bases, with 18 bases spanning the gap. This CDR3 has 17 amino acids.

V is TRBV27 and J is TRBJ2-1; TRBD1 is a possible D gene (5 bases). Sequencing used peripheral blood, obtained at surgery. The sequence derives from a boy younger than two with hemimegalencephaly and intractable seizures. CDR3 sequence: CASRSATRQHSYNEQFF. The DNA of the CDR3 is TGTGCCAGCAGATCCGCTACGCGACAGCACTCCTACAATGAGCAGTTCTTC.